These T cell receptor beta chains were read from a single sample in a study of CD8+ T cells in alopecia areata. Profiling relied on immunoSEQ multiplex PCR, and the TCRdb table lists in-frame clones only, not all of them. The table has 200,000 to 250,000 clones, about three fifths seen once; the top ten hold roughly 1.5%. The material sequenced was CD4+ T cells sorted from blood, taken at week 4, from a patient treated with tofacitinib. All receptors come from a human donor with alopecia areata. The CDR3 runs from the conserved cysteine through the conserved F or W. The D gene is left open where the match is weak. For some rows the clone size is stated as once, few or many, or as a class when expanded; others skip it.

d_gene	v_gene	abundance	j_gene	CDR3nt	CDR3aa
.	TRBV2	.	TRBJ1-1	TGTGCCAGCAGTGGTTTAGCTGAAGCTTTCTTT	CASSGLAEAFF
TRBD1	TRBV14	.	TRBJ1-2	TGTGCCAGCAGCCAGGGACAGTCCCCAACCTTC	CASSQGQSPTF
TRBD2	TRBV2	.	TRBJ2-3	TGTGCCAGCGGGACTACCCACACAGATACGCAGTATTTT	CASGTTHTDTQYF
TRBD1	TRBV30	few	TRBJ1-6	TGTGCCTGGAGTCTCAGGGGGACAGGGGACTCACCCCTCCACTTT	CAWSLRGTGDSPLHF
.	TRBV11-2	.	TRBJ1-2	TGTGCCAGCAGTCTTGGGAGGCGGTCCTATGGCTACACCTTC	CASSLGRRSYGYTF
.	TRBV9	few	TRBJ2-3	TGTGCCAGCAGCCTTAAAACTAGCACAGATACGCAGTATTTT	CASSLKTSTDTQYF
TRBD1	TRBV19	many	TRBJ2-1	TGTGCCAGTAGTATCCTTGTACAGGGGAATGAGCAGTTCTTC	CASSILVQGNEQFF
.	TRBV19	few	TRBJ1-4	TGTGCCAGTAGTATTCAAGTACTGCTTTCAACTAATGAAAAACTGTTTTTT	CASSIQVLLSTNEKLFF
.	TRBV5-1	.	TRBJ1-1	TGCGCCAGCAGCTGGGGTGGGGACAACACTGAAGCTTTCTTT	CASSWGGDNTEAFF
TRBD1	TRBV7-2	.	TRBJ1-2	TGTGCCAGCAGCTTAGTCGGCACAGGGGGCTATGGCTACACCTTC	CASSLVGTGGYGYTF
.	TRBV7-2	.	TRBJ2-1	TGTGCCAGCTCCTACATGGGTCACGGTGAGCAGTTCTTC	CASSYMGHGEQFF
TRBD1	TRBV7-8	.	TRBJ2-7	TGTGCCAGCAGCTGGACCGGGACAGGGGTCGAGCAGTACTTC	CASSWTGTGVEQYF
.	TRBV6-4	.	TRBJ1-2	TGTGCCAGCAGTGTCTCCGGAGACTATGGCTACACCTTC	CASSVSGDYGYTF
.	TRBV27	.	TRBJ1-2	TGTGCCAGCAGTCCTTCGACGGGGAGGGTGGGCTACACCTTC	CASSPSTGRVGYTF
.	TRBV10-3	.	TRBJ1-1	TGTGCCATCAGTGAAGGAGGAACGAACACTGAAGCTTTCTTT	CAISEGGTNTEAFF
TRBD2	TRBV14	.	TRBJ2-5	TGTGCCAGCAGCCACGTCGGGGGGGAAGAGACCCAGTACTTC	CASSHVGGEETQYF
.	TRBV11-2	few	TRBJ1-4	TGTGCCAGCAGCTTGGCAGGGGTTGAAAAACTGTTTTTT	CASSLAGVEKLFF
TRBD1	TRBV5-1	few	TRBJ1-4	TGCGCCAGCAGCCAACTCCCGGGACAGGGTAGTGAAAAACTGTTTTTT	CASSQLPGQGSEKLFF
.	TRBV19	.	TRBJ2-2	TGTGCCAGTAGAACTGTCGGGGGAGTTAGCACCGGGGAGCTGTTTTTT	CASRTVGGVSTGELFF
.	TRBV7-6	.	TRBJ2-5	TGTGCCAGCAGCTTAGTTAGTCCGAAAGAGACCCAGTACTTC	CASSLVSPKETQYF
TRBD1	TRBV7-3	.	TRBJ2-6	TGTGCCAGCTCGGTGGCAGGGGGCTCTGGGGCCAACGTCCTGACTTTC	CASSVAGGSGANVLTF
.	TRBV29-1	few	TRBJ1-2	TGCAGCGTTGACGGCTACACCTTC	CSVDGYTF
.	TRBV15	.	TRBJ2-7	TGTGCCACCAGCAGAGACCGACAGAGCCTCGAGAAGTACTTC	CATSRDRQSLEKYF
.	TRBV29-1	.	TRBJ1-3	TGCAGCGTGCACGACAACTCTGGAAACACCATATATTTT	CSVHDNSGNTIYF
.	TRBV29-1	.	TRBJ1-1	TGCAGCGCCCAAGTAGACACTGAAGCTTTCTTT	CSAQVDTEAFF
TRBD1	TRBV28	.	TRBJ1-2	TGTGCCAGCAGTAACATCCGCAGGGGGAGTAACTATGGCTACACCTTC	CASSNIRRGSNYGYTF
.	TRBV10-3	few	TRBJ2-4	TGTGCCATCAGTCGAACAAGGGATGGGTACATTCAGTACTTC	CAISRTRDGYIQYF
TRBD2	TRBV29-1	.	TRBJ2-1	TGCAGCGTCCCACCGGGAGGGGGATCCTACAATGAGCAGTTCTTC	CSVPPGGGSYNEQFF
.	TRBV10-3	.	TRBJ1-1	TGTGCCATCAGTGGTTCGATGAACACTGAAGCTTTCTTT	CAISGSMNTEAFF
.	TRBV20-1	.	TRBJ2-4	TGCAGTGTTAGCATAGTAGACATTCAGTACTTC	CSVSIVDIQYF
.	TRBV29-1	.	TRBJ2-7	TGCAGCGTTGTTGTGGAAGGTAGCTCCTACGAGCAGTACTTC	CSVVVEGSSYEQYF
TRBD1	TRBV5-1	few	TRBJ2-5	TGCGCCAGCAGCTTCGACCCAGGGGGCGCGGGAGAGACCCAGTACTTC	CASSFDPGGAGETQYF
TRBD1	TRBV30	few	TRBJ1-5	TGTGCCTGGAGTGCGAGACAGGGGAATCAACATAGCAATCAGCCCCAGCATTTT	CAWSARQGNQHSNQPQHF
.	TRBV2	.	TRBJ1-2	TGTGCCAGCAGTGACCCCAGGGCCGGCTACACCTTC	CASSDPRAGYTF
TRBD1	TRBV12-5	.	TRBJ2-2	TGTGCTAGTGGCCGGGGACAGAGGCGTTCGGGCGGGGAGCTGTTTTTT	CASGRGQRRSGGELFF
.	TRBV2	.	TRBJ2-2	TGTGCCAGCGGACAGACAAACACCGGGGAGCTGTTTTTT	CASGQTNTGELFF
.	TRBV4-1	few	TRBJ1-2	TGCGCCAGCAGCCAAGCTTGGACAGCTAACTATGGCTACACCTTC	CASSQAWTANYGYTF
TRBD1	TRBV7-2	.	TRBJ2-3	TGTGCCAGCAGTTACCGACAGGGAAGAGCAGATACGCAGTATTTT	CASSYRQGRADTQYF
TRBD1	TRBV5-6	few	TRBJ2-7	TGTGCCAGCACCCCGACAGGGGGAACTCTCCCCTACGAGCAGTACTTC	CASTPTGGTLPYEQYF
.	TRBV30	.	TRBJ1-2	TGTGCCTGGGCCTTGAGGGGAAAGGATGGCTACACCTTC	CAWALRGKDGYTF
.	TRBV5-4	few	TRBJ2-6	TGTGCCAGCAGCTCGAACAGAGGGGGCTCTGGGGCCAACGTCCTGACTTTC	CASSSNRGGSGANVLTF
TRBD2	TRBV29-1	few	TRBJ2-1	TGCAGCGGCGGACTAGCGGGGGTCCGGAATGAGCAGTTCTTC	CSGGLAGVRNEQFF
.	TRBV6-5	few	TRBJ2-2	TGTGCCAGCAGCCTAGTGACAGGGAACACCGGGGAGCTGTTTTTT	CASSLVTGNTGELFF
.	TRBV4-3	.	TRBJ2-2	TGCGCCAGCAGCCAGGACCCCGTCGGGGCTCGGACCGGGGAGCTGTTTTTT	CASSQDPVGARTGELFF
TRBD1	TRBV2	.	TRBJ1-4	TGTGCCAGCACTAAGGACAGGCGCCAAACTAATGAAAAACTGTTTTTT	CASTKDRRQTNEKLFF
.	TRBV6-5	.	TRBJ1-2	TGTGCCAGCAGTACTACACGACAGACCAACTATGGCTACACCTTC	CASSTTRQTNYGYTF
.	TRBV2	few	TRBJ1-5	TGTGCCAGCAGCAGGGTCGGTTCGGGCAATCAGCCCCAGCATTTT	CASSRVGSGNQPQHF
.	TRBV30	.	TRBJ2-1	TGTGCCTGGATAAAGCGGGCGGGTAGGGGAGATTACAATGAGCAGTTCTTC	CAWIKRAGRGDYNEQFF
.	TRBV7-2	.	TRBJ1-5	TGTGCCAGCAGCTCTCGGGACACTTCCTTTTATAGCAATCAGCCCCAGCATTTT	CASSSRDTSFYSNQPQHF
TRBD1	TRBV4-1	few	TRBJ2-7	TGCGCCAGCAGCCAAGCACACACGACAGGGAACAGTTACGAGCAGTACTTC	CASSQAHTTGNSYEQYF
TRBD1	TRBV30	.	TRBJ1-1	TGTGCCTGGGGGACAGGGATGAACACTGAAGCTTTCTTT	CAWGTGMNTEAFF
.	TRBV10-2	.	TRBJ1-5	TGCGCCAGCAAGGGTGGGCGAAGCAATCAGCCCCAGCATTTT	CASKGGRSNQPQHF
.	TRBV14	few	TRBJ2-2	TGTGCCAGCAGAGGGACATCCACCGGGGAGCTGTTTTTT	CASRGTSTGELFF
TRBD1	TRBV10-3	.	TRBJ2-6	TGTGCCATCGGCCGGGACAGCCCCGTCTCTGGGGCCAACGTCCTGACTTTC	CAIGRDSPVSGANVLTF
.	TRBV5-6	once	TRBJ1-3	TGTGCCAGCAGCTTTGGTACCGGCAACACCATATATTTT	CASSFGTGNTIYF
.	TRBV6-1	.	TRBJ2-5	TGTGCCAGCAGTGAAGGGGGGCAGGAGACCCAGTACTTC	CASSEGGQETQYF
.	TRBV29-1	.	TRBJ1-2	TGCAGCGTTCAAGGACAGTCTAACTATGGCTACACCTTC	CSVQGQSNYGYTF
.	TRBV29-1	.	TRBJ1-2	TGCAGCGTTGAGAAGGGGGAGAGCTATGGCTACACCTTC	CSVEKGESYGYTF